The 29 T cell receptor beta chains given below trace back to one sample, sequenced in a study of blood T cells in healthy people across ages. Combining a sample-barcoded 5' primer with a J-beta primer mix, a second PCR ran for roughly 6 to 11 cycles. MiXCR was run by TCRdb on the 5' RACE reads, yielding one entry per CDR3 protein. The profile shows about 1,800,000 distinct CDR3 sequences, roughly 28% of them singletons. The sample comprised blood. The receptor source for this set is a woman aged 30 to 39 in good health.

About this clonotype: A much larger clone differs from this one at a single base, so this may be a read error. This sequence joins TRBV12-3 or TRBV12-4 and TRBJ1-5; 11 positions match TRBD1. The V segment lost 3 bases and the J segment 5 bases; nucleotides outside the gene matches: 3. The CDR3 extends over 15 amino acids. The CDR3 DNA follows: TGTGCCAGCAGTTTCCGGACAGGGGGCGATCAGCCCCAGCATTTT. This gives the protein CASSFRTGGDQPQHF.

The gene calls are TRBV5-6 and TRBJ1-2; D possibly corresponds to TRBD1 (6 bases). The CDR3 loop spans 14 amino acids. CDR1 SGHDT and CDR2 YYEEEE come from the germline V gene. V lost 4 bases and J lost 8, with 18 bases in between. The CDR3 bases are TGTGCCAGCAGCCCTACAGTCAGGGGCTGGGGCTACACCTTC. It is translated as CASSPTVRGWGYTF. Combining the CDR3 with reference TRBV5-6 and TRBJ1-2 gives the whole variable domain DAGVTQSPTHLIKTRGQQVTLRCSPKSGHDTVSWYQQALGQGPQFIFQYYEEEERQRGNFPDRFSGHQFPNYSSELNVNALLLGDSALYLCASSPTVRGWGYTFGSGTRLTVV.

This clonotype has more than one count but fewer than ten. The rearrangement links TRBV2 to TRBJ2-5, with 14 nucleotides matching TRBD2. V lost 4 bases, J lost 10 bases, and 5 bases stayed unmatched. Germline V gives CDR1 SNHLY, CDR2 FYNNEI. This CDR3 is built from 14 residues. The chain's CDR3 is CASSAGTSGSYQYF. CDR3 in DNA: TGTGCCAGCAGTGCCGGGACTAGCGGGAGTTACCAGTACTTC.

This chain uses TRBV20-1 with TRBJ2-5; 9 bases fit TRBD2. This CDR3 region has 18 residues. The germline CDR1 and CDR2 sequences are DFQATT and SNEGSKA (reference sequence). Unmatched junction bases numbered 19, after V lost 5 bases and J lost 3 bases. CDR3 in DNA: TGCAGTGCTGGTATCACCTTTATGCGGGAGGGTTCAGAAGAGACCCAGTACTTC. Protein sequence: CSAGITFMREGSEETQYF.

V usage is TRBV30 and J usage is TRBJ2-1, with D perhaps TRBD1 or TRBD2 (5 bases each). Germline values: CDR1 GTSNPN, CDR2 SVGIG (reference sequence). This CDR3 comprises 15 residues. V was cut by 2 bases and J by 3 bases, with 14 bases left in between. Written as DNA, the CDR3 is TGTGCCTGGAGTTATGCAGGAGGACACTACAATGAGCAGTTCTTC. Protein: CAWSYAGGHYNEQFF.

V and J are TRBV20-1 and TRBJ2-1; 7 bases map to TRBD2. Germline assignment: CDR1 DFQATT and CDR2 SNEGSKA (reference sequence). Germline trimming cut 2 bases from V and 8 bases from J; bases unmatched to any gene: 12. CDR3 length: 15 residues. The DNA of the CDR3 is TGCAGTGCTAGACCCGTTGGACTAGTTTCATATGAGCAGTTCTTC. Translated, it gives CSARPVGLVSYEQFF.

Worth noting for this clonotype: Compared with germline, one end of the junction differs, possibly owing to a read error. For the CDR3, the DNA is TGTGCCAGCAGCACGCCTCTAGGGGGGGGAGCCGGGGAGCGGTTTTTT. It specifies CASSTPLGGGAGERFF. The chain joins TRBV9 to TRBJ2-2, with D possibly matching TRBD2 (7 bases). CDR1 SGDLS and CDR2 YYNGEE come from the germline V gene. The length of the CDR3 is 16 residues.

This clonotype was seen a handful of times. The V call is TRBV10-3, the J call TRBJ2-3; 7 nucleotides align to TRBD2. CDR1 ENHRY and CDR2 SYGVKD come from the germline V gene. CDR3 length equals 16 residues. V lost 0 bases, J lost 5 bases, and 8 bases stayed unmatched. DNA for the CDR3: TGTGCCATCAGTGAGTCGAGCGCGGGAGCGGGAGATACGCAGTATTTT. Translated: CAISESSAGAGDTQYF.

This clonotype came up a few times. The chain carries TRBV29-1 and TRBJ2-5; 8 bases line up with TRBD1. V was pared by 6 bases and J by 5 bases, with 11 bases of the junction left unmatched. CDR1 SQVTM and CDR2 ANQGSEA come from the germline V gene. The CDR3 covers 14 residues. CDR3 DNA: TGCAGCGTAATACAGGGGGGCACGGGGGAGACCCAGTACTTC. It is translated as CSVIQGGTGETQYF.

In the case of this clonotype: One end of the junction does not line up with germline, which may come from a read error. The chain has TRBV12-3 or TRBV12-4 and TRBJ2-1; the D gene is possibly TRBD2 (7 bases). The CDR3 length is 11 residues. The CDR3 loop is CASSGGNKQFF. CDR3 bases: TGTGCCAGCTCGGGGGGCAATAAGCAGTTCTTC.

This rearrangement joins TRBV12-3 or TRBV12-4 to TRBJ1-1; weak D call: TRBD1 (6 bases). The CDR3 is 14 amino acids. Deletions cut 3 bases from V and 6 bases from J, with 14 bases between. The CDR3 protein is CASSFYRANSEAFF. CDR3 sequence (DNA): TGTGCCAGCAGTTTTTACAGGGCAAATTCTGAAGCTTTCTTT.

Note on this clonotype: Just one base apart from a much larger clone, this may be a read error. V gene TRBV2 combines with J gene TRBJ2-4; a weak D match, TRBD1 (6 bases). The CDR3 spans 16 residues. The germline V gene encodes CDR1 SNHLY and CDR2 FYNNEI. CDR3 amino acids: CASSPQRTVVKNIQDF. The CDR3 DNA is TGTGCCAGCAGTCCTCAACGGACAGTCGTCAAAAACATTCAGGACTTC.

The rearrangement joins TRBV11-2 to TRBJ2-3; D unclear. The CDR3 consists of 15 residues. V lost 0 bases, J lost 1 base, and 8 bases lay in between. Per germline, CDR1 SGHAT and CDR2 FQNNGV. CDR3 nucleotide sequence: TGTGCCAGCAGCTTAGATGGTCAGGGCACAGATACGCAGTATTTT. Protein product: CASSLDGQGTDTQYF.

A single count supports this clonotype. This chain connects TRBV4-1 to TRBJ1-2; TRBD1 aligns across 7 bases. V was pared by 2 bases and J by 8 bases, with 17 bases of the junction left unmatched. CDR3 length: 17 residues. Germline V lookup: CDR1 MGHRA, CDR2 YSYEKL. Here the CDR3 DNA reads TGCGCCAGCAGCCAACCAGGATTCTTCGACAGGGCCTGGGGCTACACCTTC. Its translation is CASSQPGFFDRAWGYTF.

As regards this clonotype: One end of the junction fails to match germline, which may point to a read error. The chain combines TRBV12-3 or TRBV12-4 with TRBJ2-7, with D uncertain. The CDR3 is 11 residues long. In DNA, the CDR3 is TGTGCCGGCAGTCTCGCCAACGAGCAGTACTTC. Protein: CAGSLANEQYF.

Details on this clonotype: The CDR3 carries no conserved terminal phenylalanine or tryptophan, so it likely arises from a read error. The DNA is omitted, as the CDR3 cannot be located on it reliably, and the CDR3 follows TCRdb's listing. CDR3 amino acids: CASAAGGYTFGS. The V and J genes are TRBV12-3 or TRBV12-4 and TRBJ2-1; the table's D call TRBD1 went unverified against the DNA. The CDR3 is made up of 12 amino acids, end residues included.

This clonotype was detected only a few times. The rearrangement uses TRBV18 and TRBJ2-4, with TRBD1 as a possible D gene (5 bases). The CDR3 extends over 15 amino acids. V was pared by 6 bases and J by 3 bases, with 15 bases between. Germline lookup yields CDR1 KGHSH and CDR2 LQKENI. The CDR3 DNA is TGTGCCAGCTCCCTCCAGGCAGGGTTCAAAAACATTCAGTACTTC. Its translation: CASSLQAGFKNIQYF.

This clonotype was seen only a few times. CDR3 nucleotides: TGTGCCAGCAGCCAAGATCTGGGCTCCCGCGAGCAGTACTTC. This gives the protein CASSQDLGSREQYF. V and J are TRBV14 and TRBJ2-7; D remains ambiguous. The length of the CDR3 is 14 residues. Trimming pared 0 bases from V and 6 bases from J, leaving 12 bases between. Germline CDR1 reads SGHDN; CDR2 reads FVKESK.

This chain joins TRBV3-1 and TRBJ2-5; TRBD2 aligns across 8 bases. The V gene's germline CDR1 is LGHDT and CDR2 YNNKEL (reference sequence). There are 15 residues in the CDR3. With 0 bases clipped from V and 3 bases from J, the junction kept 3 bases outside the gene matches. The CDR3 protein is CASSQDPAGEETQYF. The CDR3 bases are TGTGCCAGCAGCCAAGATCCAGCGGGGGAAGAGACCCAGTACTTC.

The chain uses TRBV3-1 and TRBJ2-1, with D maybe TRBD1 (7 bases). CDR1 and CDR2 from the germline V gene are LGHDT and YNNKEL (reference sequence). Trimming took off 4 bases at V and 8 bases at J, with 18 bases between the two ends. The CDR3 has 15 residues. The CDR3 is CASSPPQGTADEQFF. CDR3 DNA: TGTGCCAGCAGCCCACCACAGGGGACTGCCGATGAGCAGTTCTTC.

This clonotype was counted only a few times. The V and J genes are TRBV24-1 and TRBJ2-3; the D gene is possibly TRBD1 (6 bases). Germline assignment: CDR1 KGHDR and CDR2 SFDVKD. The CDR3 spans 14 residues. Deletions cut 6 bases from V and 2 bases from J, with 11 bases between. CDR3: CATSTGNPTDTQYF. The CDR3 coding sequence is TGTGCCACCAGTACAGGGAACCCCACAGATACGCAGTATTTT.

This clonotype was observed a handful of times. The chain uses TRBV9 and TRBJ1-1, with D unclear. Germline-derived CDR1 and CDR2 are SGDLS and YYNGEE. Trimming removed 3 bases from V and 5 bases from J, with 11 bases in between. The CDR3 extends over 13 amino acids. The CDR3 DNA reads TGTGCCAGCAGCGACTGGGGAGGGACTGAAGCTTTCTTT. This translates into CASSDWGGTEAFF.

The chain carries TRBV3-1 and TRBJ2-7; 13 nucleotides agree with TRBD2. Unmatched junction bases numbered 6, after V lost 2 bases and J lost 5 bases. Germline CDR1 is LGHDT and CDR2 is YNNKEL (reference sequence). The CDR3 has 16 amino acids. In nucleotides, the CDR3 is TGTGCCAGCAGCCAACCGGGACTAGCGGGATCCCACGAGCAGTACTTC. This codes for CASSQPGLAGSHEQYF.

This clonotype was seen only a few times. The J gene is TRBJ2-2, the V gene TRBV29-1; TRBD2 aligns across 13 bases. V lost 7 bases and J lost 8; bases outside the gene matches: 4. The germline CDR1 and CDR2 sequences are SQVTM and ANQGSEA. The CDR3 loop spans 13 amino acids. The CDR3 coding sequence is TGCAGCGGACGGACTAGCGGGAGTGGGGAGCTGTTTTTT. Its protein is CSGRTSGSGELFF.

This clonotype was observed many times. The chain couples TRBV12-3 or TRBV12-4 to TRBJ2-7; D is unresolved. The CDR3 is made up of 14 amino acids. V gave up 6 bases and J gave up 2 bases, with 14 bases separating them. CDR3 coding DNA: TGTGCCAGCAGCCGTAGGACGACCGCCTACGAGCAGTACTTC. Residues: CASSRRTTAYEQYF.

This chain connects TRBV6-1 to TRBJ2-2; 11 bases match TRBD2. J was trimmed by 2 bases and V by 2 bases; bases with no gene match: 4. The CDR3 runs to 17 residues. Germline values: CDR1 MNHNS, CDR2 SASEGT. In nucleotides, the CDR3 is TGTGCCAGCAGTGAACGTAGCGGGGGGGGTAACACCGGGGAGCTGTTTTTT. Amino acids: CASSERSGGGNTGELFF.

The rearrangement links TRBV12-3 or TRBV12-4 to TRBJ1-1; the D is unclear. CDR3 size: 14 residues. The V gene lost 3 bases and the J gene lost 3 bases, with 11 bases spanning the gap. The CDR3: CASSFAGFDTEAFF. Here the CDR3 DNA reads TGTGCCAGCAGTTTCGCGGGTTTCGACACTGAAGCTTTCTTT.

This clonotype was seen a handful of times. The chain couples TRBV12-3 or TRBV12-4 to TRBJ2-2; maybe TRBD2 (5 bases). The CDR3 sequence is 15 residues long. The V and J ends lost 4 bases and 7 bases respectively, with 16 bases between them. For the CDR3, the DNA is TGTGCCAGCAGTTCACCTGACGGGGTCGGCGGGGAGCTGTTTTTT. Translation gives CASSSPDGVGGELFF.

This clonotype was detected a few times. The chain employs TRBV11-3 and TRBJ1-2, with 10 positions matching TRBD1. Germline loops: CDR1 SGHNT, CDR2 YENEEA. After removal of 0 bases from V and 0 bases from J, the junction contained 16 bases not matched to a gene. The CDR3 runs to 21 residues. DNA of the CDR3: TGTGCCAGCAGCTTAGATCGAGGATGGGGGACAGGGGACACCACTAACTATGGCTACACCTTC. As protein: CASSLDRGWGTGDTTNYGYTF.